The 21 T cell receptor beta chains in this list originate from one sample, sequenced in a study of blood T cell repertoires in COVID-19. Only in-frame clones appear in the TCRdb table, and some are missing; sequencing was by immunoSEQ multiplex PCR. This sample has 150,000 to 200,000 clones, with about 86% found just once. Sequenced input: peripheral blood. The receptors were sampled from a woman of 80 years or more in a cohort sampled during active or convalescent COVID-19.

The chain recombines TRBV5-1 with TRBJ1-6; 8 nucleotides line up with TRBD1. CDR3 size: 17 residues. Germline V gives CDR1 SGHRS, CDR2 YFSETQ. V was pared by 4 bases and J by 7 bases, with 13 bases of the junction left unmatched. The CDR3 nucleotides are TGCGCCAGCAGCCTTGAAGGGGACAGGCGGCGAAATTCACCCCTCCACTTT. Translating it yields CASSLEGDRRRNSPLHF.

The rearrangement uses TRBV9 and TRBJ1-3; 7 bases agree with TRBD1. The CDR3 loop spans 14 amino acids. CDR1 and CDR2 (germline): SGDLS, YYNGEE. V lost 7 bases, J lost 2 bases, and 6 bases stayed unmatched. CDR3 sequence (DNA): TGTGCCAGCCGTCCGGGGACAGCTGGAAACACCATATATTTT. Translated, it gives CASRPGTAGNTIYF.

The rearrangement joins TRBV30 to TRBJ2-3, with 7 bases lining up with TRBD2. Per the germline V gene, CDR1 is GTSNPN and CDR2 is SVGIG (reference sequence). The CDR3 has 17 residues. Losses at the gene ends were 1 base for V and 1 base for J; bases not matched to a gene: 11. Here the CDR3 reads CAWSDPVSGLRTDTQYF. Written as DNA, the CDR3 is TGTGCCTGGAGTGACCCTGTTAGCGGGCTTCGCACAGATACGCAGTATTTT. The variable domain in full, completed from reference TRBV30 and TRBJ2-3, reads SQTIHQWPATLVQPVGSPLSLECTVEGTSNPNLYWYRQAAGRGLQLLFYSVGIGQISSEVPQNLSASRPQDRQFILSSKKLLLSDSGFYLCAWSDPVSGLRTDTQYFGPGTRLTVL.

This clone was seen just once. The rearrangement joins TRBV18 to TRBJ2-7, with TRBD1 as a possible D gene (6 bases). This CDR3 spans 14 amino acids. CDR1 and CDR2 from the germline V gene are KGHSH and LQKENI. The V end was cut by 2 bases, the J end by 0 bases, with 8 bases between. The CDR3 sequence is CASSPGQYSYEQYV. Here the CDR3 DNA reads TGTGCCAGCTCACCAGGACAGTACTCCTACGAGCAGTACGTC.

This clone was detected only a few times. The chain joins TRBV6-2 or TRBV6-3 to TRBJ2-3; 8 bases are a match to TRBD2. Germline values: CDR1 MNHEY, CDR2 SVGEGT. This CDR3 spans 15 amino acids. With 6 bases clipped from V and 4 bases from J, the junction kept 9 bases outside the gene matches. This chain's CDR3 is CASSPGRGDSDTQYF. DNA for the CDR3: TGTGCCAGCAGCCCCGGGCGGGGGGACTCAGATACGCAGTATTTT.

The J gene is TRBJ2-3, the V gene TRBV2; tentative D call: TRBD1 (5 bases). The CDR3 runs 15 residues. CDR1 SNHLY and CDR2 FYNNEI come from the germline V gene. Trimming left V 6 bases short and J 5 bases short, with 18 bases between. This chain's CDR3 is CASSRQSPSGDTQYF. The DNA of the CDR3 is TGTGCCAGCAGCCGACAGTCTCCTTCAGGAGATACGCAGTATTTT.

The V and J genes are TRBV4-3 and TRBJ1-3, with a tentative D call TRBD1 (5 bases). Between the trimmed V and J ends, which lost 2 bases and 0 bases, there was a span of 11 bases. Germline assignment: CDR1 LGHNA and CDR2 YSLEER. The CDR3 has 16 amino acids. The CDR3 DNA sequence: TGCGCCAGCAGCCAATCGCCGGGACTCTCTGGAAACACCATATATTTT. The encoded protein is CASSQSPGLSGNTIYF.

The table lists this clone with a count of one. This rearrangement joins TRBV24-1 to TRBJ1-3, with TRBD1 matching over 9 bases. From germline, CDR1 is KGHDR and CDR2 SFDVKD. This CDR3 is built from 14 residues. The V and J ends lost 3 bases and 7 bases, in that order; junction bases with no gene match: 3. CDR3 sequence reads: CATSDPGQGNTIYF. CDR3 DNA: TGTGCCACCAGTGATCCAGGACAGGGGAACACCATATATTTT.

This chain joins TRBV2 and TRBJ1-2; 7 positions match TRBD1. Germline V gene lookup returns CDR1 SNHLY and CDR2 FYNNEI. CDR3 size: 14 residues. The V segment lost 5 bases and the J segment 6 bases; nucleotides outside the gene matches: 9. CDR3: CASSRDRPRDGYTF. For the CDR3, the DNA is TGTGCCAGCAGTAGGGACAGACCCCGGGATGGCTACACCTTC.

V usage is TRBV30 and J usage is TRBJ1-3; unclear D gene. Between the trimmed V and J ends, which lost 0 bases and 4 bases, there was a span of 4 bases. The germline V gene has CDR1 GTSNPN and CDR2 SVGIG (reference sequence). This CDR3 has 12 amino acids. CDR3 bases: TGTGCCTGGAGTGTAGAGGGAAACACCATATATTTT. Its protein is CAWSVEGNTIYF.

This CDR3 is CASSVEAGTGGGSGYTF. The CDR3 DNA reads TGTGCCAGCAGCGTAGAAGCCGGGACAGGGGGCGGCTCTGGCTACACCTTC. The chain is built from TRBV9 and TRBJ1-2, with 12 nucleotides matching TRBD1. V gave up 0 bases and J gave up 7 bases; unmatched junction bases: 10. Germline loops: CDR1 SGDLS, CDR2 YYNGEE. CDR3 length: 17 residues.

V is TRBV27 and J is TRBJ2-7; D is possibly TRBD1 (6 bases). Matching the DNA end better, TRBJ2-1 makes the J call doubtful. Germline V gene sequence: CDR1 MNHEY, CDR2 SMNVEV (reference sequence). This CDR3 is built from 14 residues. CDR3: CASSSGQLYNEQFF. The CDR3 DNA reads as TGTGCCAGCAGTTCTGGACAGCTCTACAATGAGCAGTTCTTC.

The CDR3, as DNA: TGTGCCAGCAGCTTACGGGGGACAGAAGAAGAGACCCAGTACTTC. Encoded protein: CASSLRGTEEETQYF. The chain links TRBV11-2 to TRBJ2-5; perhaps TRBD1 as D (7 bases). Germline CDR1 reads SGHAT; CDR2 reads FQNNGV. The CDR3 length is 15 residues. The V end lost 2 bases, the J end lost 3 bases, and 13 bases lay between the germline ends.

The rearrangement joins TRBV3-1 (or the pseudogene TRBV3-2) to TRBJ2-5, with 13 bases aligning to TRBD2. The CDR3 loop spans 15 amino acids. The germline gives CDR1 LGHDT, CDR2 YNNKEL (reference sequence). The junction had 5 bases not matched to a gene; V was cut back by 5 bases and J by 5 bases. CDR3 loop: CASSTLAGGPETQYF. The CDR3 region has the DNA TGTGCCAGCAGCACACTAGCGGGGGGGCCGGAGACCCAGTACTTC.

The chain carries TRBV3-1 (or the pseudogene TRBV3-2) and TRBJ2-7; the D gene is possibly TRBD1 (6 bases). Germline values: CDR1 LGHDT, CDR2 YNNKEL (reference sequence). This CDR3 comprises 16 residues. The germline V and J ends were trimmed by 2 bases and 2 bases, with 16 bases remaining between them. CDR3 sequence reads: CASSQINRARTYEQYF. Written as DNA, the CDR3 is TGTGCCAGCAGCCAAATCAACAGGGCTCGAACCTACGAGCAGTACTTC.

The gene calls are TRBV3-1 (or the pseudogene TRBV3-2) and TRBJ1-6; D not certain. Per the germline V gene, CDR1 is LGHDT and CDR2 is YNNKEL (reference sequence). This CDR3 contains 13 residues. The V end lost 2 bases, the J end lost 8 bases, and 7 bases lay between the germline ends. In DNA form, the CDR3 reads TGTGCCAGCAGCCAATCGGGAGATTCACCCCTCCACTTT. Its protein is CASSQSGDSPLHF.

This clone was seen only a few times. The genes are TRBV7-9 and TRBJ1-1; 7 nucleotides match TRBD1. Germline V CDR1 and CDR2: SEHNR, FQNEAQ (reference sequence). CDR3 length equals 14 residues. Trimming removed 5 bases from V and 1 base from J; junction bases left unmatched: 4. The CDR3 DNA reads as TGTGCCAGCAGCCTAAGGACAGGGAACACTGAAGCTTTCTTT. This encodes CASSLRTGNTEAFF.

The J gene is TRBJ1-6, the V gene TRBV6-1, with D possibly being TRBD1 (5 bases). Looked up from germline, CDR1 is MNHNS and CDR2 is SASEGT. CDR3 size: 17 residues. Trimming took off 0 bases at V and 1 base at J, with 10 bases between the two ends. CDR3 sequence: CASSEAFGGSYNSPLHF. In nucleotides, the CDR3 is TGTGCCAGCAGTGAAGCTTTCGGGGGTTCCTATAATTCACCCCTCCACTTT.

CDR3 protein: CASSPDSPNYGYTF. Here the CDR3 DNA reads TGTGCCAGCAGTCCGGACAGCCCTAACTATGGCTACACCTTC. This chain links TRBV6-5 with TRBJ1-2, with D perhaps TRBD1 (6 bases). Germline CDR1 is MNHEY and CDR2 is SVGAGI. The CDR3 runs 14 residues. V was clipped by 5 bases and J by 0 bases, with 10 bases between them.

The chain carries TRBV27 and TRBJ1-2, with D maybe TRBD1 (5 bases). V gave up 5 bases and J gave up 3 bases, with 10 bases separating them. CDR1 and CDR2 (germline): MNHEY, SMNVEV (reference sequence). The CDR3 runs 13 residues. The CDR3 is CASSGQGDYGYTF. CDR3 nucleotides: TGTGCCAGCAGTGGTCAGGGTGACTATGGCTACACCTTC.

The rearrangement links TRBV19 to TRBJ2-2; D perhaps matches TRBD1 (6 bases). Germline assignment: CDR1 LNHDA and CDR2 SQIVND (reference sequence). V was cut by 6 bases and J by 5 bases, with 10 bases left in between. The CDR3 spans 13 residues. CDR3 coding DNA: TGTGCCAGTAGGGCAACAGGGACCGGGGAGCTGTTTTTT. Protein: CASRATGTGELFF.